One sample yielded the 7 T cell receptor beta chains listed below, sequenced in a study of T-cell memory formation after mild COVID-19 (dated by TCRdb to about 2021). Library creation used 5' RACE. Sequencer: Illumina NovaSeq 6000. The public reads were reprocessed in TCRdb via fastp at Q25 and MiXCR, keeping in-frame beta chains. CDR3 protein duplicates are merged, each entry listing the most common genes and DNA. This sample comprises hundreds of thousands of distinct CDR3 sequences, 20% to 30% of them detected only once. The ten biggest clones cover under 15% of the sample. The material sequenced was PBMCs or a T cell subset sorted from them (not recorded which). The source is an adult woman who had mild COVID-19 (a few samples of this study predate the infection). The sample titles of this study are shuffled in the database, so cell type and time point are left out; the donor was told from shared clones.

This clonotype came up a few times. V usage is TRBV12-3 or TRBV12-4 and J usage is TRBJ2-7; D gene unclear. The CDR3 is made up of 11 amino acids. V shed 5 bases and J shed 6 bases, with 8 bases lying between them. CDR3 sequence reads: CASSGLTEQYF. The CDR3 coding sequence is TGTGCCAGCAGTGGTCTTACCGAGCAGTACTTC.

This chain uses TRBV15 with TRBJ2-1, with TRBD1 as a possible D gene (6 bases). CDR3 length: 11 residues. The V gene's germline CDR1 is LNHNV and CDR2 YYDKDF (reference sequence). V lost 0 bases and J lost 15, with 9 bases in between. CDR3 bases: TGTGCCACCAGCAGAGACCAGGGGCCGTTCTTC. Protein: CATSRDQGPFF.

This clonotype was recorded once. The rearrangement uses TRBV20-1 and TRBJ1-2, with D perhaps matching TRBD1 (6 bases). The CDR3 has 15 residues. V was trimmed by 2 bases and J by 4 bases, leaving 17 bases between them. Germline V gene data show CDR1 as DFQATT and CDR2 as SNEGSKA (reference sequence). The CDR3 loop is CSARSGAASGYGYTF. In DNA, the CDR3 is TGCAGTGCTAGATCAGGGGCGGCTTCGGGCTATGGCTACACCTTC.

This sequence joins TRBV12-3 or TRBV12-4 and TRBJ2-1, with D perhaps matching TRBD1 (5 bases). The CDR3 sequence is 15 residues long. Between the trimmed V and J ends, which lost 6 bases and 8 bases, there was a span of 20 bases. CDR3 sequence (DNA): TGTGCCAGCAGCATAAAAAAAAAGGGGTGGTATGAGCAGTTCTTC. It yields the protein CASSIKKKGWYEQFF.

This clonotype has more than one count but fewer than ten. The chain couples TRBV30 to TRBJ2-7; D is undetermined. Per the germline V gene, CDR1 is GTSNPN and CDR2 is SVGIG (reference sequence). This CDR3 has 13 amino acids. V was pared by 4 bases and J by 6 bases, with 16 bases between. CDR3: CAWIRPELSEQYF. CDR3 nucleotides: TGTGCCTGGATACGGCCAGAACTCTCCGAGCAGTACTTC. The full variable domain, completed using reference TRBV30 and TRBJ2-7, is SQTIHQWPATLVQPVGSPLSLECTVEGTSNPNLYWYRQAAGRGLQLLFYSVGIGQISSEVPQNLSASRPQDRQFILSSKKLLLSDSGFYLCAWIRPELSEQYFGPGTRLTVT.

This clonotype was seen more than once but under ten times. The V gene is TRBV24-1, the J gene TRBJ2-2; D is undetermined. V was shortened by 4 bases and J by 6 bases, with 8 bases between the two germline ends. This CDR3 is built from 13 residues. Germline lookup yields CDR1 KGHDR and CDR2 SFDVKD. CDR3 in amino acids: CATSDSAAGELFF. DNA for the CDR3: TGTGCCACCAGTGACTCAGCAGCCGGGGAGCTGTTTTTT.

The chain combines TRBV24-1 with TRBJ2-1; D may be TRBD1 (6 bases). Trimming took off 9 bases at V and 2 bases at J, with 10 bases between the two ends. CDR1 KGHDR and CDR2 SFDVKD come from the germline V gene. The length of the CDR3 is 13 residues. The chain's CDR3 is CATRDITYNEQFF. The CDR3 nucleotides are TGTGCCACCCGGGACATTACCTACAATGAGCAGTTCTTC.